Described below is a single T cell receptor beta chain sequence and its context. The antigen remains unidentified. The entry originates in a study of T cell responses to AZD1222 COVID-19 vaccine. Study findings and constraints: Donors in the cohort were predominantly white British and more often female, and clonal diversity was possibly underestimated. Across spike, vaccine-associated CD4 TCRs were found, dominant at 160-218 and 743-854. Repertoires in all cases were sampled only once the peak T cell response had passed. Spike-specific TCR breadth and depth went up after people got two AZD1222 doses.

Here immunoSEQ multiplex PCR was the method, and the copy in TCRdb shows in-frame clones only, minus some. The table records around 130,000 clones, around 90% of them present only once. The V gene's germline CDR1 is MDHEN and CDR2 SYDVKM. The CDR3 is made up of 15 amino acids. After removal of 7 bases from V and 1 base from J, the junction contained 5 bases not matched to a gene. The TCR sequence derives from an adult who received the MenACWY meningococcal vaccine as a control. The rearrangement uses TRBV28 and TRBJ1-3; 9 nucleotides agree with TRBD1. The sequencing used peripheral blood, collected 28 days after the second dose of the MenACWY control vaccine. The CDR3 nucleotides are TGTGCCAGCACAGAGGACAGGGGATCTGGAAACACCATATATTTT. As protein: CASTEDRGSGNTIYF.